This record looks at one T cell receptor beta chain sequence and its context. The antigen is unknown. PCR involved 60 Vbeta and 13 Jbeta primers. Libraries were prepared by immunoSEQ multiplex PCR; TCRdb keeps only in-frame clonotypes and omits some of them. Reported are 75,000 to 95,000 clones; the ten largest clones contain approximately 1.6%. These data belong to a study of cytomegalovirus exposure and HLA in healthy donors. General study findings and limits: Immune exposure data for these donors was limited to CMV serostatus. The classifier reportedly diagnosed cytomegalovirus status with high specificity and sensitivity.

The CDR3 runs to 15 residues. Germline V gives CDR1 SGHDN, CDR2 FVKESK. V trimming: 4 bases; J trimming: 3 bases; junction bases outside the gene matches: 6. V is TRBV14 and J is TRBJ1-2; 9 nucleotides line up with TRBD1. Sequencing was performed on PBMCs. The TCR originated in a woman aged 60-70 years in good health and CMV-seronegative. The DNA of the CDR3 is TGTGCCAGCAGCCTAAGCGGACAGGGGCACTATGGCTACACCTTC. As protein: CASSLSGQGHYGYTF.